The TCR beta chain under discussion was sequenced for a study of chemoradiotherapy in HPV16-positive cancers. Sequenced by immunoSEQ multiplex PCR; TCRdb stores in-frame clones only, minus some. The sample comprises about 10,000 clones, around 66% of which are singletons, and roughly 9% rests with the top ten. V lost 0 bases and J lost 4, with 6 bases in between. The CDR3 consists of 13 residues. Per the germline V gene, CDR1 is MNHEY and CDR2 is SVGAGI. V and J are TRBV6-5 and TRBJ1-2, with D uncertain. The clonotype comes from a human donor with HPV-associated anogenital cancer. The sample was acquired from a patient who underwent chemoradiotherapy. In DNA, the CDR3 is TGTGCCAGCAGTTACTCTGCGCTCTATGGCTACACCTTC. Amino acids: CASSYSALYGYTF.